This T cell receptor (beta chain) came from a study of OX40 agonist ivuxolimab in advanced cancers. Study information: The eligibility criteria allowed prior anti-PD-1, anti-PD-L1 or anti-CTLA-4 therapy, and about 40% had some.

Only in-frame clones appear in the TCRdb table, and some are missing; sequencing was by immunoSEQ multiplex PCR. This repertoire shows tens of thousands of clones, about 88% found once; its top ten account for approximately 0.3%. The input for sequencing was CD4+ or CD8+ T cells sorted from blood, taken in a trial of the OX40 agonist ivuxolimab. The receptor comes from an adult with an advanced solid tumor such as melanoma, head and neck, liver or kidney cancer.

CDR3 coding DNA: TGTGCCAGCAGTGGGAATAGCGGGGGGTTCTGTAACGAGCAGTACTTC. This encodes CASSGNSGGFCNEQYF. This rearrangement joins TRBV6-4 to TRBJ2-7; the match to TRBD2 covers 10 bases. CDR1 MRHNA and CDR2 SNTAGT come from the germline V gene. The CDR3 loop spans 16 amino acids. The V and J ends lost 4 bases and 5 bases, in that order; junction bases with no gene match: 11.